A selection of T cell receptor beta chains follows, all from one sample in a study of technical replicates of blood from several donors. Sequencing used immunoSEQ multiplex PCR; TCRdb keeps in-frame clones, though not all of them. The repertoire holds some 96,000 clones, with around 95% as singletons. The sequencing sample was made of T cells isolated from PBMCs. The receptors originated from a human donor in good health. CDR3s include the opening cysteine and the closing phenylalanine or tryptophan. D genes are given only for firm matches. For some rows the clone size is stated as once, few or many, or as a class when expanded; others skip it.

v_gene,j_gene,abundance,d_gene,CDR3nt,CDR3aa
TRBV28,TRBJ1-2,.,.,TGTGCCAGCAGTTTAGGGGGGGCTAACTATGGCTACACCTTC,CASSLGGANYGYTF
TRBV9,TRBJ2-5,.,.,TGTGCCAGCAGCGTGATGACAGAACAAGAGACCCAGTACTTC,CASSVMTEQETQYF
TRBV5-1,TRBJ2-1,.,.,TGCGCCAGCAGCTTATTAGCGAGGTCCTACAATGAGCAGTTCTTC,CASSLLARSYNEQFF
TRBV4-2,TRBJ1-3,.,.,TGTGCCAGCAGCCAAGAATCATCCTTGTGGGCCTCTGGAAACACCATATATTTT,CASSQESSLWASGNTIYF
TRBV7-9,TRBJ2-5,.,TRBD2,TGTGCCAGCAGCTTAGGTACTAGCGGGAGCGGAGAGACCCAGTACTTC,CASSLGTSGSGETQYF
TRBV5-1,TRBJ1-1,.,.,TGCGCCAGCAGCTTGTTGACAGGGAACACTGAAGCTTTCTTT,CASSLLTGNTEAFF
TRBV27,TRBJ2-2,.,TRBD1,TGTGCCAGCGAGGGGGCCAACACCGGGGAGCTGTTTTTT,CASEGANTGELFF
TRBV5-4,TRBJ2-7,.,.,TGTGCCAGCAGCAGACCAGGGGGGACCTACGAGCAGTACTTC,CASSRPGGTYEQYF
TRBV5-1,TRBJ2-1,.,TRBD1,TGCGCCAGCTCCGGGACAGGGCTTAACAATGAGCAGTTCTTC,CASSGTGLNNEQFF
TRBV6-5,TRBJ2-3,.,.,TGTGCCAGCAGTTACGCGGAGGGCACAGATACGCAGTATTTT,CASSYAEGTDTQYF
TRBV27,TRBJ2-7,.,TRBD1,TGTGCCAGCAGTTCCCCGGGACAGGTATCCGCCTACGAGCAGTACTTC,CASSSPGQVSAYEQYF
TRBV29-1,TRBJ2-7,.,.,TGCAGCGTTGAAGGGCAGTCCTACGAGCAGTACTTC,CSVEGQSYEQYF
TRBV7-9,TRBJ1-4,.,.,TGTGCCAGCAGCCAACGTGGCAGGGTAGAAACTAATGAAAAACTGTTTTTT,CASSQRGRVETNEKLFF
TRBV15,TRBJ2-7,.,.,TGTGCCACCAGCTACTCCGGGACAATGGACTACGAGCAGTACTTC,CATSYSGTMDYEQYF
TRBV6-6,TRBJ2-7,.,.,TGTGCCAGCAGGGAAGGAGGACCCTACGAGCAGTACTTC,CASREGGPYEQYF
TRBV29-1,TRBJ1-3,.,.,TGCAGCGTTGAACTCCAGAGGCACAGGAGAAACACCATATATTTT,CSVELQRHRRNTIYF
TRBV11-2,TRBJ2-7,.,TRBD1,TGTGCCAGCAGGGAGGGACAGGGGTTTCCCTACGAGCAGTACTTC,CASREGQGFPYEQYF
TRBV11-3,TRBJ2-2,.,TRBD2,TGTGCCAGCAGCCAACTGCCGGGAGGAACCGGGGAGCTGTTTTTT,CASSQLPGGTGELFF
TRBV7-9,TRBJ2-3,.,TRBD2,TGTGCCAGCAGCGGACTAGCGGGGGAGTATACAGATACGCAGTATTTT,CASSGLAGEYTDTQYF
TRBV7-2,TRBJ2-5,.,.,TGTGCCAGCAGCTTCGTTGCGAGGGAGACCCAGTACTTC,CASSFVARETQYF
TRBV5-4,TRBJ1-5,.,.,TGTGCCAGCAGCTTACAGGGTAGCAATCAGCCCCAGCATTTT,CASSLQGSNQPQHF
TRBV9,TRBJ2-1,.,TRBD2,TGTGCCAGCAGCGTAGCCTCCGGGGGGGTCTATGAGCAGTTCTTC,CASSVASGGVYEQFF
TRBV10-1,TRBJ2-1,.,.,TGCGCCAGCAGTGGAGACAATGAGCAGTTCTTC,CASSGDNEQFF
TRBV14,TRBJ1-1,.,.,TGTGCCAGCAGCCAACGTACCGGTTCCCTTGAAGCTTTCTTT,CASSQRTGSLEAFF
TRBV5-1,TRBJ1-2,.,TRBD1,TGCGCCAGCAGTACGGGACAGAACTATGGCTACACCTTC,CASSTGQNYGYTF
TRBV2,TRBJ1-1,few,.,TGTGCCAGCAGCCCTGAGAGCCCTGAAGCTTTCTTT,CASSPESPEAFF
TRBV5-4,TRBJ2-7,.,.,TGTGCCAGCAGCTTGCCAGCCTACGAGCAGTACTTC,CASSLPAYEQYF
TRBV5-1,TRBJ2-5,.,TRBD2,TGCGCCAGCAGCTCCTATCGGACTAGCCGAGAGACCCAGTACTTC,CASSSYRTSRETQYF
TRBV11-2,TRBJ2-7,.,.,TGTGCCAGCAGCTTAGACAGGGGTCGGTACGAGCAGTACTTC,CASSLDRGRYEQYF
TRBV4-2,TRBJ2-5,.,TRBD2,TGTGCCAGCAGCCAGACTAGCGGGGCAGAGACCCAGTACTTC,CASSQTSGAETQYF
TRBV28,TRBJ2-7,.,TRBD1,TGTGCCAGCAGTTTATTGGGTCCAGGGGGTTCTGGCGAGCAGTACTTC,CASSLLGPGGSGEQYF
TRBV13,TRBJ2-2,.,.,TGTGCCAGCAGCTTAGGACTAGATGGCACCGGGGAGCTGTTTTTT,CASSLGLDGTGELFF
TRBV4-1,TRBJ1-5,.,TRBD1,TGCGCCAGCAGCCAGGGTGGACAGGGTAGCAATCAGCCCCAGCATTTT,CASSQGGQGSNQPQHF
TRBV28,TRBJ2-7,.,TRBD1,TGTGCCAGCAGTTCCTCAGGGACAGGGAACGACGAGCAGTACTTC,CASSSSGTGNDEQYF
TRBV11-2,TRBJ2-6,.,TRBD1,TGTGCCAGCAGCTCACAGGGGGCAGGTGGGGCCAACGTCCTGACTTTC,CASSSQGAGGANVLTF
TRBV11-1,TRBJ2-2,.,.,TGTGCCAGCAGCCACCACAGAACTGATCTCACCGGGGAGCTGTTTTTT,CASSHHRTDLTGELFF
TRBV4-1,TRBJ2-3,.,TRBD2,TGCGCCAGCAGCCTTCGACTAGCGGTTAGCACAGATACGCAGTATTTT,CASSLRLAVSTDTQYF
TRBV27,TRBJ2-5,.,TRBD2,TGTGCCAGCAGCTCAAGAGCGGGGGCTACCCAAGAGACCCAGTACTTC,CASSSRAGATQETQYF
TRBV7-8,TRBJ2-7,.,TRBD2,TGTGCCAGCAGCTTAGGGTTTATGGGACTACCCTCCTACGAGCAGTACTTC,CASSLGFMGLPSYEQYF
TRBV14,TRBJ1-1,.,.,TGTGCCAGCAGCCAAGACCCCCTTGAAGCTTTCTTT,CASSQDPLEAFF
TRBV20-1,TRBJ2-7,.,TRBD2,TGCAGTGTTACTAGCGAGGACGAGCAGTACTTC,CSVTSEDEQYF
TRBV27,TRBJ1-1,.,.,TGTGCCAGCAGTTTATTGGGCAGGGCTAACACTGAAGCTTTCTTT,CASSLLGRANTEAFF
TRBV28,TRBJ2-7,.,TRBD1,TGTGCCAGCAGTTTAGGGGGACAGGGGACCGACGAGCAGTACTTC,CASSLGGQGTDEQYF